This passage covers 22 T cell receptor beta chains from one sample sequenced in a study of regulatory T cells in long-lasting Graves disease. Time point: newly diagnosed GD, antithyroid drugs for less than 3 months. Extracted RNA from PBMCs served as the source of the TCR library. With iRepertoire HTBI primers and Arm-PCR of CDR3 regions, TCR beta libraries were built. Each CDR3 protein gets one entry after TCRdb re-called the multiplex PCR reads with MiXCR. The profile shows a few hundred thousand distinct CDR3 sequences, about 11% of them singletons. The data were also submitted as part of a second study, on T cells in Graves' hyperthyroidism and ophthalmopathy.

The sequencing here drew on peripheral blood mononuclear cells (PBMCs), taken at new diagnosis, from a patient treated with antithyroid drugs. These receptors were collected from a woman between 18 and 29 years old with Graves disease.

This clonotype was seen ten or more times. The CDR3 bases are TGTGCCAGCAGTTTAGGACTAGCGGGAGTCGGGGAGACCCAGTACTTC. Translated: CASSLGLAGVGETQYF. The chain has TRBV27 and TRBJ2-5; TRBD2 aligns across 13 bases. Germline-derived CDR1 and CDR2 are MNHEY and SMNVEV (reference sequence). There are 16 residues in the CDR3. Unmatched junction bases numbered 5, after V lost 2 bases and J lost 5 bases.

This clonotype was recorded many times. V and J are TRBV28 and TRBJ2-7; 8 bases align to TRBD1. With V trimmed by 6 bases and J by 2 bases, 3 bases remained unmatched. In germline, CDR1 is MDHEN, CDR2 SYDVKM. The CDR3 length is 13 residues. CDR3 nucleotides: TGTGCCAGCAGCGGACAGGGCGCCTACGAGCAGTACTTC. Amino acids: CASSGQGAYEQYF.

This clonotype has more than one count but fewer than ten. Given the absence of the conserved phenylalanine or tryptophan at the CDR3 end, a read error is likely. This rearrangement joins TRBV20-1 to TRBJ1-2, with D possibly TRBD1 on 6 matching bases. V was cut by 6 bases and J by 3 bases, with 20 bases left in between. This CDR3 has 15 amino acids. Germline V gene lookup returns CDR1 DFQATT and CDR2 SNEGSKA (reference sequence). CDR3 amino acids: CSAEDASGAYYGYTL. CDR3 sequence (DNA): TGCAGTGCCGAGGACGCCTCGGGGGCTTACTATGGCTACACCCTC.

This clonotype was seen at least ten times. This chain uses TRBV7-2 with TRBJ1-1, with a weak D call TRBD1 (6 bases). The CDR3 sequence is 13 residues long. The V gene lost 6 bases and the J gene lost 1 base, with 9 bases spanning the gap. Germline lookup yields CDR1 SGHTA and CDR2 FQGNSA. This CDR3 reads CASRPTGNTEAFF. For the CDR3, the DNA is TGTGCCAGCAGACCGACAGGGAACACTGAAGCTTTCTTT.

This clonotype was observed a few times. J is TRBJ2-1 and V is TRBV9, with D uncertain. This CDR3 has 13 amino acids. CDR1 is SGDLS, CDR2 YYNGEE, per germline. V lost 4 bases and J lost 11, with 16 bases in between. CDR3 DNA: TGTGCCAGCAGCACCGTCCCTCTGGGTCAGCAGTTCTTC. Its protein is CASSTVPLGQQFF.

This clonotype was found many times. V gene TRBV5-4 combines with J gene TRBJ1-6; the match to TRBD1 covers 12 bases. Germline V gene lookup returns CDR1 SGHNT and CDR2 YYREEE (reference sequence). Trimming removed 5 bases from V and 9 bases from J; junction bases left unmatched: 12. The CDR3 consists of 17 residues. This CDR3 is CASSLDLGDRGLSPLHF. CDR3 sequence (DNA): TGTGCCAGCAGTCTCGATTTAGGGGACAGGGGGCTTTCACCCCTCCACTTT. The whole variable domain, filled in from reference TRBV5-4 and TRBJ1-6, reads ETGVTQSPTHLIKTRGQQVTLRCSSQSGHNTVSWYQQALGQGPQFIFQYYREEENGRGNFPPRFSGLQFPNYSSELNVNALELDDSALYLCASSLDLGDRGLSPLHFGNGTRLTVT.

This clonotype was found many times. This rearrangement joins TRBV29-1 to TRBJ2-1, with 12 bases lining up with TRBD2. Trimming removed 3 bases from V and 4 bases from J; junction bases left unmatched: 13. The CDR3 runs to 18 residues. Germline CDR1 and CDR2: SQVTM and ANQGSEA. The CDR3, as DNA: TGCAGCGTTGATAGCCTAGCGGGAGGGCCATCTCGGTACAATGAGCAGTTCTTC. Translation gives CSVDSLAGGPSRYNEQFF.

This clonotype has a count of ten or more. The CDR3 region has the DNA TGTGCCAGCAGTCCCCTTACGGTCTATGGCTACACCTTC. Protein sequence: CASSPLTVYGYTF. This chain uses TRBV7-9 with TRBJ1-2; D unclear. Trimming stripped 6 bases from V and 4 bases from J, with 12 bases between. The germline CDR1 and CDR2 sequences are SEHNR and FQNEAQ (reference sequence). CDR3 length: 13 amino acids.

The sample holds many counts of this clonotype. V gene TRBV27 combines with J gene TRBJ2-1, with TRBD2 identical over 10 bases. J lost 3 bases, V lost 3 bases, and 2 bases had no gene match. CDR3 length: 15 residues. Germline V CDR1 and CDR2: MNHEY, SMNVEV (reference sequence). The CDR3 sequence: CASSFGTSDYNEQFF. In DNA form, the CDR3 reads TGTGCCAGCAGTTTCGGGACTAGCGACTACAATGAGCAGTTCTTC.

This clonotype occurred a few times. The V gene is TRBV15, the J gene TRBJ1-6; D gene uncertain. Germline V gives CDR1 LNHNV, CDR2 YYDKDF (reference sequence). Deletions cut 0 bases from V and 8 bases from J, with 14 bases between. The CDR3 runs 16 residues. The CDR3 loop is CATSRDLDWMDSPLHF. CDR3 nucleotide sequence: TGTGCCACCAGCAGAGATCTCGACTGGATGGATTCACCCCTCCACTTT.

This clonotype was counted ten times or more. The chain combines TRBV29-1 with TRBJ2-7; no clear D gene. The V and J ends lost 3 bases and 3 bases respectively, with 12 bases between them. CDR3 length equals 13 residues. CDR1 and CDR2 (germline): SQVTM, ANQGSEA. The chain's CDR3 is CSVDPGANYEQYF. The CDR3 DNA is TGCAGCGTTGATCCCGGAGCAAACTACGAGCAGTACTTC.

This clonotype occurred a few times. The DNA of the CDR3 is TGTGCCAGCAGTTACCTGACTGGACCGGGCTACACCTTC. This codes for CASSYLTGPGYTF. The chain is built from TRBV6-2 or TRBV6-3 and TRBJ1-2; D remains unclear. The V end lost 2 bases, the J end lost 8 bases, and 12 bases lay between the germline ends. The CDR3 extends over 13 amino acids. Germline V gene data show CDR1 as MNHEY and CDR2 as SVGEGT.

This clonotype was observed at least ten times. V usage is TRBV12-3 or TRBV12-4 and J usage is TRBJ1-2, with D possibly TRBD1 on 5 matching bases. The V end was cut by 5 bases, the J end by 10 bases, with 14 bases between. The CDR3 is 12 residues long. The CDR3 spells CASSLSGSFYTF. In DNA form, the CDR3 reads TGTGCCAGCAGTCTTTCAGGGTCTTTCTACACCTTC.

Turning to this clonotype: A much larger clone sits a single nucleotide away, making a read error possible. In this CDR3 the conserved last residue, phenylalanine or tryptophan, is missing, so a read error is likely. The chain recombines TRBV20-1 with TRBJ2-3; 7 positions match TRBD1. CDR3 size: 15 residues. The V gene's germline CDR1 is DFQATT and CDR2 SNEGSKA (reference sequence). Trimming at V came to 8 bases and at J to 0 bases, leaving 11 bases not matched to a gene. CDR3 region: CSKIGTALSTDTQYS. CDR3 sequence (DNA): TGCAGTAAAATTGGGACAGCCCTTAGCACAGATACGCAGTATTCT.

This clonotype was recorded at least ten times. The CDR3: CASRRTAGYNEQFF. The CDR3 coding sequence is TGTGCCAGTAGGAGGACGGCTGGCTACAATGAGCAGTTCTTC. This rearrangement joins TRBV19 to TRBJ2-1; D remains unclear. The CDR3 extends over 14 amino acids. Trimming took off 6 bases at V and 3 bases at J, with 12 bases between the two ends. CDR1 and CDR2 from the germline V gene are LNHDA and SQIVND (reference sequence).

Notes on this clonotype: A much larger clone sits a single nucleotide away, making a read error possible. The chain joins TRBV6-5 to TRBJ2-1; unclear D gene. The CDR3 totals 18 residues. Germline V gives CDR1 MNHEY, CDR2 SVGAGI. This CDR3 is CTSSYSIREIRIAPSPFF. The CDR3 region has the DNA TGTACCAGCAGTTACTCGATTCGCGAGATTCGTATAGCTCCTTCTCCGTTCTTC.

In regard to this clonotype: This clone may be a read error of a much larger clone one base away. The chain is built from TRBV27 and TRBJ2-7; unclear D gene. Germline V lookup: CDR1 MNHEY, CDR2 SMNVEV (reference sequence). The V and J ends lost 9 bases and 11 bases respectively, with 17 bases between them. CDR3 length: 11 amino acids. The CDR3 here is CARGVGPWEYF. In DNA form, the CDR3 reads TGTGCCAGAGGCGTAGGGCCTTGGGAGTACTTC.

Notes on this clonotype: Given a much more abundant clone one base away, this may be a read error. The chain combines TRBV5-1 with TRBJ2-7; possible D gene TRBD2, 5 bases. This CDR3 comprises 16 residues. Germline V gene data show CDR1 as SGHRS and CDR2 as YFSETQ. CDR3 coding DNA: TGCGCCAGCAGCATCGAACCGGGCGCAGCGCACCTTCGGAGGCACTTC. This translates into CASSIEPGAAHLRRHF.

This clonotype was picked up many times. The chain uses TRBV7-2 and TRBJ2-1; 9 positions match TRBD2. The CDR3 covers 15 residues. Germline V lookup: CDR1 SGHTA, CDR2 FQGNSA. The V gene end was trimmed by 3 bases and the J gene end by 7 bases; junction bases not matched to a gene: 7. The CDR3 DNA reads as TGTGCCAGCAGCTTGACGGGCGGGAGGGGGAATGAGCAGTTCTTC. Its protein product is CASSLTGGRGNEQFF.

This clonotype was recorded many times. The rearrangement joins TRBV28 to TRBJ1-2; D is undetermined. There are 13 residues in the CDR3. V lost 3 bases, J lost 8 bases, and 13 bases lay in between. Germline V lookup: CDR1 MDHEN, CDR2 SYDVKM. CDR3 nucleotides: TGTGCCAGCAGTTTGGCTCCCGGGTTAGGCTACACCTTC. As protein: CASSLAPGLGYTF.

About this clonotype itself: This may stem from a read error, because a much larger clone lies one nucleotide away. The chain uses TRBV28 and TRBJ2-3; no definite D call. Germline V lookup: CDR1 MDHEN, CDR2 SYDVKM. The CDR3 sequence is 12 residues long. In DNA, the CDR3 is TGTGCCAGCAGCCCCCTTCAAGATACGCGGTATTTT. This gives the protein CASSPLQDTRYF.

This clonotype has a count of ten or more. The chain recombines TRBV7-8 with TRBJ2-2; 12 bases match TRBD2. The ends lost 1 base at V and 5 bases at J; junction bases unmatched: 5. The CDR3 has 17 amino acids. The germline V gene has CDR1 SGHVS and CDR2 FQNEAQ. For the CDR3, the DNA is TGTGCCAGCAGCTTAGAGGGACTAGCGGGCCCGACCGGGGAGCTGTTTTTT. This translates into CASSLEGLAGPTGELFF.